The source of this TCR beta chain is a study of regulatory T cells in long-lasting Graves disease. Germline V gene sequence: CDR1 SSHAT, CDR2 FNYEAQ (reference sequence). This CDR3 region has 13 residues. As regards this clonotype: Mismatch with germline at one junction end may stem from a read error.

Libraries of TCR beta came from iRepertoire HTBI primers plus Arm-PCR of CDR3 regions. MiXCR, run by TCRdb on the multiplex PCR reads, gives a single entry per CDR3 protein. The table records about 440,000 distinct CDR3 sequences, about 15% of them present only once. The time point is: newly diagnosed GD, antithyroid drugs for less than 3 months. The authors made the TCR library using RNA they extracted from PBMCs. This same sample was also taken into another study, of T cells in Graves' hyperthyroidism and ophthalmopathy.

The sample consisted of peripheral blood mononuclear cells (PBMCs), taken at new diagnosis, from a patient treated with antithyroid drugs. The chain carries TRBV7-7 and TRBJ2-2; D gene uncertain. This sequence was found in a young woman with Graves disease. The CDR3 DNA reads TGTGCTAGCAGCTTAAAACAGACCGGGGAGCTGTTTTTT. Amino acids: CASSLKQTGELFF. The variable domain in full, with the rest retrieved from reference TRBV7-7 and TRBJ2-2, is GAGVSQSPRYKVTKRGQDVTLRCDPISSHATLYWYQQALGQGPEFLTYFNYEAQPDKSGLPSDRFSAERPEGSISTLTIQRTEQRDSAMYRCASSLKQTGELFFGEGSRLTVL.